This T cell receptor beta chain came from a study of cytomegalovirus exposure and HLA in healthy donors (dated by TCRdb to 2017 to 2019). About the study as a whole: According to a later analysis, one platform produced both the 120 validation repertoires and the 666 repertoires of the first cohort. The aim of the study was to test whether cataloging public T cell receptors could identify signatures of past pathogen exposure. In addition to the first cohort of about 650 subjects, a separate validation cohort of 130 or so different subjects was used. To predict cytomegalovirus infection status, the study brought together high-throughput TCR immunosequencing, statistical association of individual TCRs with disease status, and machine learning.

Overall study outcomes, separate from this receptor: It was suggested by the authors that the approach could potentially be generalized to other disease states and immunological phenotypes. All 120 or so repertoires were used to score co-occurrence in the validation cohort in a later analysis, because that analysis had no HLA typing for the cohort. Most TCR sequences were observed very rarely across donors, whereas some public TCRs were present in many individuals. A later analysis found that TCRs clustered in the first cohort also tended to co-occur in the roughly 120 validation repertoires, with approximately 94% of cluster scores above 0. A few of the identified cytomegalovirus-associated TCR beta chains were confirmed in vitro to be specific for cytomegalovirus antigens. The study gave a list of some 150 TCR beta chains associated with cytomegalovirus. The classifier was reported to diagnose cytomegalovirus status with high specificity and sensitivity in both the original and validation cohorts.

The donors belonged to the validation cohort of 90 to 150 subjects, which was separate from the approximately 660-subject first cohort. In this sample, this clone turned up once. No cognate antigen has been identified for it. No base qualities exist here, and no much larger clone lies one base off it. The library was obtained by the immunoSEQ multiplex PCR assay. In the authors' own workflow: A statistical classification framework was built for diagnosing cytomegalovirus status from the catalog of TCR beta chain sequences. TCRdb took over this immuneACCESS table, retaining in-frame rearrangements with V and J assigned. Such tables are incomplete; in checked studies, under half of the missing clones stem from an unresolved V gene, and the remainder is unexplained. The DNA gave D and trimming, while V, J and clone size come from that table. The sample includes approximately 200,000 clones, with around 84% observed a single time. The ten top clones hold over 5.5% of the sample.

Inclusive of the bounding cysteine and phenylalanine, the CDR3 is 17 residues long. The CDR3 DNA has 51 bases and is translated from base 1. CDR1 and CDR2 are drawn from the germline V gene: SGHVS, FNYEAQ. After removal of 5 bases from V and 9 bases from J, the junction retains 16 bases not matched to a gene. Source material: PBMCs. The V gene is TRBV7-6 and the J gene is TRBJ2-1; 10 bases in the middle match TRBD1. This receptor was obtained from a man between 18 and 35 years old in good health and CMV-seropositive. The CDR3 in this case is CASSLIETGGAFVEQFF. The sequenced DNA is TGTGCCAGCAGCCTCATCGAGACAGGGGGCGCGTTCGTTGAGCAGTTCTTC.